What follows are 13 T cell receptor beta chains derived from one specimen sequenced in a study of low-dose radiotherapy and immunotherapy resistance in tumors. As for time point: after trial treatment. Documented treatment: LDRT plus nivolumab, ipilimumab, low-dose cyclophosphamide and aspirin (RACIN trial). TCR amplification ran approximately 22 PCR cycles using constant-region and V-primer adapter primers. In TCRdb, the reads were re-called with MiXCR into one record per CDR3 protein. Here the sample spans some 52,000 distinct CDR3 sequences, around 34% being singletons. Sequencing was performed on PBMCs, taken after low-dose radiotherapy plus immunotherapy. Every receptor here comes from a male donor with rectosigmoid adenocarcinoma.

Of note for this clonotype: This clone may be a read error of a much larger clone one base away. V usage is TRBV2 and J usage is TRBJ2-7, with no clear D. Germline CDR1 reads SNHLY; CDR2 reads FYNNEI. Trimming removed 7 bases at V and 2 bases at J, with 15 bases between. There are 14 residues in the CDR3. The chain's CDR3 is CASIAWTATYEQYF. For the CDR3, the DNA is TGTGCCAGCATTGCGTGGACCGCGACCTACGAGCAGTACTTC.

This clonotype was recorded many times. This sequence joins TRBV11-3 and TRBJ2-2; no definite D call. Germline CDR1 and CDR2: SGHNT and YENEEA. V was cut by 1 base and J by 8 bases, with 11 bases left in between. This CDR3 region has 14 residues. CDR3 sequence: CASSLGRLRGELFF. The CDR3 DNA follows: TGTGCCAGCAGCTTAGGCCGGTTGAGAGGGGAGCTGTTTTTT.

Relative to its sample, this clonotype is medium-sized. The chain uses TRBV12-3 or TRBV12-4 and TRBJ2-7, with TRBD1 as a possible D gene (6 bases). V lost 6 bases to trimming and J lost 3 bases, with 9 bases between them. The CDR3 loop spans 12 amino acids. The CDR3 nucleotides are TGTGCCAGCAGCACACAGGGCTACGAGCAGTACTTC. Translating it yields CASSTQGYEQYF.

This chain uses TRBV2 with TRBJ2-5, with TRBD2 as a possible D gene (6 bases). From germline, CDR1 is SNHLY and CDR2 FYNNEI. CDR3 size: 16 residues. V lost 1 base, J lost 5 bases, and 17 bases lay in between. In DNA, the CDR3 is TGTGCCAGCAGTGAAGGGGATTGGGGGGAAACGGAGACCCAGTACTTC. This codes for CASSEGDWGETETQYF.

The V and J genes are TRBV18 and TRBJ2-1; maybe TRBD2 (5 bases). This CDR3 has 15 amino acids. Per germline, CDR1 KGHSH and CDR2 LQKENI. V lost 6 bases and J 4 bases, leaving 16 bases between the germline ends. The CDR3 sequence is CASSADSPSYNEQFF. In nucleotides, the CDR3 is TGTGCCAGCTCCGCGGACTCACCAAGTTACAATGAGCAGTTCTTC.

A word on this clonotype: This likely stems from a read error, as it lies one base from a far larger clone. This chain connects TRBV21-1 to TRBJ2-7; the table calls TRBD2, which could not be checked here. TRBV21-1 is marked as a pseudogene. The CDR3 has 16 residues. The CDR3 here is CASSKDGQREYNEQYF. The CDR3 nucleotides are TGTGCCAGCAGCAAAGACGGTCAGCGGGAGTACAATGAGCAGTACTTC.

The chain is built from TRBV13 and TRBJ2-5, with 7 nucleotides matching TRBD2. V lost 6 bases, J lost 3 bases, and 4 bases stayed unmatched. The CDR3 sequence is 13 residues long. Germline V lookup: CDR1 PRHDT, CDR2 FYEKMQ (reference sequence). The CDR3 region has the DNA TGTGCCAGCAGTGGGGGGGTCAAAGAGACCCAGTACTTC. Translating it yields CASSGGVKETQYF.

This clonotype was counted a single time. The CDR3: CASSLVGADTQYF. CDR3 in DNA: TGTGCCAGCAGCTTGGTGGGGGCAGATACGCAGTATTTT. V and J are TRBV5-4 and TRBJ2-3; either TRBD1 or TRBD2 may fit D (5 bases each). V dropped 0 bases and J dropped 4 bases, with 6 bases sitting between them. Per germline, CDR1 SGHNT and CDR2 YYREEE (reference sequence). The length of the CDR3 is 13 residues. The complete variable domain, with remaining parts taken from reference TRBV5-4 and TRBJ2-3, reads ETGVTQSPTHLIKTRGQQVTLRCSSQSGHNTVSWYQQALGQGPQFIFQYYREEENGRGNFPPRFSGLQFPNYSSELNVNALELDDSALYLCASSLVGADTQYFGPGTRLTVL.

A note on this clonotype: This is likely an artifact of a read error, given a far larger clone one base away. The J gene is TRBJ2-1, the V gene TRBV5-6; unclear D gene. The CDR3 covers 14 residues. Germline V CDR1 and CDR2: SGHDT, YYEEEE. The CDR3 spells CASSLDRATREQFF. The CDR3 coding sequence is TGTGCCAGCAGTTTGGATAGAGCGACGAGGGAGCAGTTCTTC.

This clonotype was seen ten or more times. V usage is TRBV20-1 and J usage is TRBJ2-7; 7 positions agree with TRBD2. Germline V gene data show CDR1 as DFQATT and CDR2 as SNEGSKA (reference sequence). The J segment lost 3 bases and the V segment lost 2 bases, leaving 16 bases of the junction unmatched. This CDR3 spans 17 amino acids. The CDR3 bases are TGCAGTGCTAGAAGACTAGCCGAAAACCAATTCGTCTACGAGCAGTACTTC. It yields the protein CSARRLAENQFVYEQYF.

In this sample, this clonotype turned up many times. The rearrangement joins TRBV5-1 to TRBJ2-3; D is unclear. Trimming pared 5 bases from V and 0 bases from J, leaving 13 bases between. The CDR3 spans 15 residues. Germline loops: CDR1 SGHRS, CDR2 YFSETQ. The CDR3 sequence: CASRQLAASTDTQYF. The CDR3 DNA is TGCGCCAGCAGGCAATTAGCTGCTAGCACAGATACGCAGTATTTT.

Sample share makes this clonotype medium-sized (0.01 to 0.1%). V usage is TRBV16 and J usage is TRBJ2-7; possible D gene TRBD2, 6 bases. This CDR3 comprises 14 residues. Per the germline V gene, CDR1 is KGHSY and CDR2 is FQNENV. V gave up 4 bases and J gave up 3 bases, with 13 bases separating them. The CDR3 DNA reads TGTGCCAGCAGCCCTGGGCTAGCGCTCTACGAGCAGTACTTC. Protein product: CASSPGLALYEQYF.

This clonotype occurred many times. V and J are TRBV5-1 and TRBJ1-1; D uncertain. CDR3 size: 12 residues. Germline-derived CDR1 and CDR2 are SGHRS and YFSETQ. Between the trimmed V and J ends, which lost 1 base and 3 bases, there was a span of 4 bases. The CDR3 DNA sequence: TGCGCCAGCAGCTTGTTTGACACTGAAGCTTTCTTT. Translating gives CASSLFDTEAFF.